This T cell receptor beta chain came from a study of blood T cell repertoires in COVID-19 (dated by TCRdb to between 2020 and 2021). Looking at the study overall: Samples from collaborators originated in the United States, Italy and Spain and spanned both the acute and convalescent phases of COVID-19. HLA class I and class II types, where available, came from metadata supplied by the sample provider rather than from assay-based typing. Samples were obtained from the ongoing ImmuneRACE study (first 160 participants) and from over 1,000 subjects provided by 6 global collaborators. Deeply sampled blood TCRbeta repertoires from subjects exposed to, actively infected with, or recovered from COVID-19 were included in the dataset. Nearly every sample came with metadata listing a de-identified subject ID, COVID-19 status, age in years and sex. The prospective study material was composed of cDNA or gDNA derived from T cells, B-cell-depleted T cells, or PBMCs. The repertoires were made available in a free public database intended to serve as a resource for research on the immune response to SARS-CoV-2. Overall study results and their limits: Clinical and demographic metadata were provided uncurated, with the amount varying by source and participant.

The immunoSEQ Assay, a bias-controlled multiplex PCR, was used to amplify TCRbeta CDR3 regions from genomic DNA. The study's own analysis went as follows. The number of nucleated cells in each sample was estimated from the amplification of reference gene primers within the assay. Sequence reads were collapsed and filtered to measure the absolute abundance of every unique TCRbeta CDR3 rearrangement. For each sample, productive Simpson clonality was calculated as the square root of Simpson's diversity index over productive rearrangements. This immuneACCESS table, as held by TCRdb, lists in-frame sequences with V and J called but not all clones. Of the missing ones, under half trace to an unresolved V gene in checked studies; the others have no known cause. V and J calls plus clone size are reproduced from that table; the DNA served to infer D and trimming. The sample profile shows some 270,000 clones; around 82% of them were found once. Of the sample, roughly 14% is held by the ten largest clones.

Sequences SGHDN (CDR1) and FVKESK (CDR2) are obtained from the germline V gene. Including the terminal cysteine and phenylalanine, the CDR3 comprises 17 residues. About this clone: The antigen this receptor binds is unknown. No DNA is shown, since the ends of the CDR3 on it are uncertain; the CDR3 is the one TCRdb lists.

One collaborating source in Seattle enrolled patients during active infection and followed them longitudinally through the course of disease. Whole blood was collected in K2EDTA tubes by collaborating institutions according to the institutions' own protocols. For TCRbeta analysis, collaborators shipped samples as frozen whole blood, isolated PBMCs, or DNA extracted from either of those sample types. This receptor was taken from a person aged 70 to 85 with COVID-19, enrolled during active disease. This sequence uses TRBV14 and TRBJ2-3; TRBD2, the table's D call, was not compared with the DNA. The sequenced material came from peripheral blood. Here the CDR3 is given as CASSQDLFGSGKDTQYF.